These 22 T cell receptor beta chains were all obtained from the same sample, sequenced in a study of spatial heterogeneity in lung cancer. The time point here: blood at routine non-recurrence follow-up after resection. Whole RNA was taken from tumor, nontumor lung or frozen PBMC; it was then sequenced unsorted. TCRdb passed the 5' RACE reads through MiXCR, listing each CDR3 protein once. The sample holds around 110,000 distinct CDR3 sequences, 12% seen once. The sample was PBMCs, taken at follow-up. The receptors were gathered from a male donor with early-stage non-small cell lung cancer.

In its sample, this clonotype was seen a few times. The chain carries TRBV10-2 and TRBJ1-3; TRBD1 aligns across 10 bases. Trimming at V came to 6 bases and at J to 4 bases, leaving 6 bases not matched to a gene. From germline, CDR1 is WSHSY and CDR2 SAAADI. CDR3 length: 15 amino acids. CDR3: CASRVVDRGGNTIYF. CDR3 nucleotides: TGCGCCAGCAGGGTCGTGGACAGGGGGGGAAACACCATATATTTT.

In its sample, this clonotype was seen a few times. V and J are TRBV6-2 or TRBV6-3 and TRBJ2-1; no clear D gene. The V end was cut by 6 bases, the J end by 0 bases, with 12 bases between. The CDR3 is 15 amino acids. CDR1 and CDR2 from the germline V gene are MNHEY and SVGEGT. Written as DNA, the CDR3 is TGTGCCAGCAGGAAGGACGGAACCTCCTACAATGAGCAGTTCTTC. Encoded protein: CASRKDGTSYNEQFF.

V usage is TRBV20-1 and J usage is TRBJ2-2; 8 bases are a match to TRBD1. The germline CDR1 and CDR2 sequences are DFQATT and SNEGSKA (reference sequence). This CDR3 is built from 15 residues. The V gene end was trimmed by 6 bases and the J gene end by 5 bases; junction bases not matched to a gene: 11. As DNA, the CDR3 is TGCAGTGCCTTCGACAGGGGAAGAGGGACCGGGGAGCTGTTTTTT. Protein product: CSAFDRGRGTGELFF.

This clonotype was observed a handful of times. The chain combines TRBV6-5 with TRBJ1-2; no clear D. V shed 2 bases and J shed 3 bases, with 10 bases lying between them. The length of the CDR3 is 14 residues. Germline assignment: CDR1 MNHEY and CDR2 SVGAGI. The CDR3 is CASSYAELDYGYTF. As DNA, the CDR3 is TGTGCCAGCAGTTACGCGGAGTTAGACTATGGCTACACCTTC.

This clonotype has a handful of counts. The rearrangement joins TRBV10-3 to TRBJ2-7; 7 bases fit TRBD1. CDR3 size: 16 residues. From germline, CDR1 is ENHRY and CDR2 SYGVKD. V lost 2 bases to trimming and J lost 6 bases; unmatched junction nucleotides: 13. CDR3 region: CAISEDYRGRGSEQYF. CDR3 DNA sequence: TGTGCCATCAGTGAGGATTACAGGGGCAGGGGATCCGAGCAGTACTTC.

In this sample, this clonotype turned up a few times. The chain couples TRBV19 to TRBJ2-6; D ambiguous. CDR3 length: 19 amino acids. CDR1 and CDR2 from the germline V gene are LNHDA and SQIVND (reference sequence). Trimming stripped 4 bases from V and 0 bases from J, with 19 bases between. The CDR3 here is CASSRALQAADSGANVLTF. DNA of the CDR3: TGTGCCAGTAGTAGAGCTCTTCAGGCAGCCGACTCTGGGGCCAACGTCCTGACTTTC.

This clonotype was recorded a few times. This chain links TRBV5-1 with TRBJ2-7; D remains ambiguous. Germline CDR1 reads SGHRS; CDR2 reads YFSETQ. CDR3 size: 18 residues. V was pared by 0 bases and J by 4 bases, with 23 bases between. The CDR3 DNA reads TGCGCCAGCAGCTTGGCGGCAGTCCAATCGATCGGGTTTTACGAGCAGTACTTC. Translated: CASSLAAVQSIGFYEQYF.

This clonotype was counted between two and nine times. The chain has TRBV28 and TRBJ1-1; unclear D gene. Germline CDR1 MDHEN, CDR2 SYDVKM. Trimming pared 1 base from V and 0 bases from J, leaving 6 bases between. The CDR3 extends over 14 amino acids. CDR3 sequence reads: CASSLFNMNTEAFF. CDR3 nucleotide sequence: TGTGCCAGCAGTTTATTCAACATGAACACTGAAGCTTTCTTT. Full variable domain (missing parts from reference TRBV28 and TRBJ1-1): DVKVTQSSRYLVKRTGEKVFLECVQDMDHENMFWYRQDPGLGLRLIYFSYDVKMKEKGDIPEGYSVSREKKERFSLILESASTNQTSMYLCASSLFNMNTEAFFGQGTRLTVV.

This clonotype was detected only a few times. The gene calls are TRBV11-3 and TRBJ2-2, with D possibly matching TRBD2 (6 bases). The CDR3 sequence is 15 residues long. Trimming removed 7 bases from V and 0 bases from J, with 12 bases in between. Germline loops: CDR1 SGHNT, CDR2 YENEEA. CDR3 coding DNA: TGTGCCAGCACCCGCGGGGCCACGAACACCGGGGAGCTGTTTTTT. It codes for CASTRGATNTGELFF.

This chain uses TRBV5-8 with TRBJ1-5, with D unresolved. V was clipped by 0 bases and J by 4 bases, with 11 bases between them. Germline CDR1 SGHTS, CDR2 YDEGEE. The CDR3 extends over 15 amino acids. The CDR3 coding sequence is TGTGCCAGCAGCTTGGGGGCTACTAGAAATCAGCCCCAGCATTTT. This codes for CASSLGATRNQPQHF.

This clonotype was observed at least ten times. The chain joins TRBV7-3 to TRBJ2-1; 14 nucleotides agree with TRBD2. In germline, CDR1 is SGHTA, CDR2 FQGTGA. This CDR3 region has 15 residues. Unmatched junction bases numbered 3, after V lost 4 bases and J lost 7 bases. CDR3 coding DNA: TGTGCCAGCAGCTCCGGGACTAGCGGGGGTAATGAGCAGTTCTTC. It is translated as CASSSGTSGGNEQFF. The complete variable domain, with remaining parts taken from reference TRBV7-3 and TRBJ2-1, reads GAGVSQTPSNKVTEKGKYVELRCDPISGHTALYWYRQSLGQGPEFLIYFQGTGAADDSGLPNDRFFAVRPEGSVSTLKIQRTERGDSAVYLCASSSGTSGGNEQFFGPGTRLTVL.

This clonotype has just a few counts. The chain couples TRBV3-1 to TRBJ1-1, with TRBD1 matching over 10 bases. Germline CDR1 is LGHDT and CDR2 is YNNKEL (reference sequence). V shed 5 bases and J 12 bases; nucleotides not matched to a gene: 12. The CDR3 is 14 amino acids. CDR3 sequence: CASSSRRDRGITFF. CDR3 bases: TGTGCCAGCAGCAGCCGCCGGGACAGGGGTATAACTTTCTTT. The complete variable domain, with remaining parts taken from reference TRBV3-1 and TRBJ1-1, reads DTAVSQTPKYLVTQMGNDKSIKCEQNLGHDTMYWYKQDSKKFLKIMFSYNNKELIINETVPNRFSPKSPDKAHLNLHINSLELGDSAVYFCASSSRRDRGITFFGQGTRLTVV.

This clonotype was detected only a few times. The chain combines TRBV4-1 with TRBJ2-7, with 8 positions matching TRBD2. The CDR3 totals 15 residues. CDR1 is MGHRA and CDR2 is YSYEKL in the germline V gene. V lost 2 bases and J lost 7; bases outside the gene matches: 10. The CDR3 here is CASSQLGVAGNEQYF. In nucleotides, the CDR3 is TGCGCCAGCAGCCAACTCGGGGTAGCGGGGAATGAGCAGTACTTC.

V gene TRBV11-3 combines with J gene TRBJ1-1; D unresolved. Germline lookup yields CDR1 SGHNT and CDR2 YENEEA. This CDR3 region has 14 residues. V was cut by 7 bases and J by 1 base, with 13 bases left in between. CDR3 in amino acids: CASTRGPKNTEAFF. The CDR3 nucleotides are TGTGCCAGCACCAGAGGACCCAAGAACACTGAAGCTTTCTTT.

A few counts support this clonotype. V and J are TRBV20-1 and TRBJ1-3; 8 nucleotides agree with TRBD1. The V gene end was trimmed by 6 bases and the J gene end by 0 bases; junction bases not matched to a gene: 7. The CDR3 has 15 amino acids. Germline V lookup: CDR1 DFQATT, CDR2 SNEGSKA (reference sequence). CDR3: CSARRQGSSGNTIYF. The CDR3 DNA is TGCAGTGCCCGAAGACAGGGGAGCTCTGGAAACACCATATATTTT.

This clonotype showed up many times. The chain carries TRBV9 and TRBJ1-4; TRBD1 might be the D (6 bases). CDR1 SGDLS and CDR2 YYNGEE come from the germline V gene. Trimming took 0 bases from V and 8 from J, leaving 17 bases between them. The CDR3 loop spans 16 amino acids. Here the CDR3 DNA reads TGTGCCAGCAGCGTAGGGGGGCGGTACGGCCTGGAAAAACTGTTTTTT. It yields the protein CASSVGGRYGLEKLFF.

This clonotype was counted a few times. The chain joins TRBV18 to TRBJ2-7, with 10 bases identical to TRBD1. This CDR3 comprises 15 residues. Germline-derived CDR1 and CDR2 are KGHSH and LQKENI. The J segment lost 5 bases and the V segment lost 2 bases, leaving 6 bases of the junction unmatched. The chain's CDR3 is CASSPSRTGGNEQYF. CDR3 DNA: TGTGCCAGCTCACCAAGTCGGACAGGGGGGAACGAGCAGTACTTC. Full variable domain (missing parts from reference TRBV18 and TRBJ2-7): NAGVMQNPRHLVRRRGQEARLRCSPMKGHSHVYWYRQLPEEGLKFMVYLQKENIIDESGMPKERFSAEFPKEGPSILRIQQVVRGDSAAYFCASSPSRTGGNEQYFGPGTRLTVT.

The chain has TRBV9 and TRBJ1-6; D gene ambiguous. Germline CDR1 and CDR2: SGDLS and YYNGEE. V shed 0 bases and J shed 8 bases, with 9 bases lying between them. This CDR3 has 14 residues. CDR3 loop: CASSVGGYDSPLHF. CDR3 DNA: TGTGCCAGCAGCGTAGGAGGGTACGATTCACCCCTCCACTTT.

Only a few counts were recorded for this clonotype. The rearrangement joins TRBV28 to TRBJ2-3; D not resolved. The V gene lost 5 bases and the J gene lost 2 bases, with 11 bases spanning the gap. Germline V gene sequence: CDR1 MDHEN, CDR2 SYDVKM. The CDR3 extends over 14 amino acids. This chain's CDR3 is CASSPRPATDTQYF. The CDR3 DNA is TGTGCCAGCAGTCCCCGACCAGCCACAGATACGCAGTATTTT.

The gene calls are TRBV4-3 and TRBJ1-6; 9 bases fit TRBD1. CDR3 length equals 15 residues. V was pared by 0 bases and J by 7 bases, with 1 base of the junction left unmatched. Germline V gene lookup returns CDR1 LGHNA and CDR2 YSLEER. DNA for the CDR3: TGCGCCAGCAGCCAAGATGGGACAGGGAATTCACCCCTCCACTTT. Its translation: CASSQDGTGNSPLHF.

This rearrangement joins TRBV7-2 to TRBJ1-2; 8 bases are shared with TRBD1. With V trimmed by 5 bases and J by 4 bases, 12 bases remained unmatched. Germline loops: CDR1 SGHTA, CDR2 FQGNSA. This CDR3 has 16 residues. The CDR3: CASSPQSGQGGYGYTF. The CDR3 coding sequence is TGTGCCAGCAGCCCGCAAAGTGGACAGGGAGGCTATGGCTACACCTTC.

In this sample, this clonotype turned up many times. V is TRBV10-3 and J is TRBJ2-1; TRBD1 agrees at 10 bases. CDR1 and CDR2 (germline): ENHRY, SYGVKD. This CDR3 comprises 14 residues. V shed 4 bases and J 5 bases; nucleotides not matched to a gene: 2. The chain's CDR3 is CAISGGTGDNEQFF. The CDR3 bases are TGTGCCATCAGTGGGGGGACAGGGGACAATGAGCAGTTCTTC.